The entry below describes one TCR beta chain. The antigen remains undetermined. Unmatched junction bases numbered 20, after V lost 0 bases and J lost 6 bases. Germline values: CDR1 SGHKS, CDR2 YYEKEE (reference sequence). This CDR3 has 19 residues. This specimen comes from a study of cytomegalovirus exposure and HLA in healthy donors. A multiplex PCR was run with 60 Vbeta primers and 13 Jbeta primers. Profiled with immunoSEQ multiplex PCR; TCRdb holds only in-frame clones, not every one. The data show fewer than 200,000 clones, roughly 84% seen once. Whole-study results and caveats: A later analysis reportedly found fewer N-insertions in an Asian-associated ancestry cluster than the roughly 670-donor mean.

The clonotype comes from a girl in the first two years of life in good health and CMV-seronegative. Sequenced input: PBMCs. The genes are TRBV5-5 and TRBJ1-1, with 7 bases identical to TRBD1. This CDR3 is CASSLAGLGRGKSSSEAFF. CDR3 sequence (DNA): TGTGCCAGCAGCTTGGCCGGACTGGGCAGGGGGAAATCGTCCTCTGAAGCTTTCTTT.